Below, 6 T cell receptor beta chains from the same sample are listed, as sequenced in a study of cytomegalovirus exposure and HLA in healthy donors. PCR used 60 Vbeta primers and 13 Jbeta primers. The data were produced by immunoSEQ multiplex PCR, yet TCRdb's version contains in-frame clones alone and is incomplete. The sample lists approximately 150,000 clones, around 75% occurring once. The source material was PBMCs. These TCRs come from a woman aged 25 to 39 in good health and CMV-seronegative.

V gene TRBV5-1 combines with J gene TRBJ2-3; no reliable D call. The CDR3 length is 12 residues. Trimming took 0 bases from V and 6 from J, leaving 5 bases between them. The germline V gene encodes CDR1 SGHRS and CDR2 YFSETQ. This chain's CDR3 is CASSLAEDTQYF. As DNA, the CDR3 is TGCGCCAGCAGCTTGGCCGAGGATACGCAGTATTTT.

J is TRBJ2-2 and V is TRBV10-2; TRBD1 agrees at 7 bases. This CDR3 is 15 amino acids long. Germline-derived CDR1 and CDR2 are WSHSY and SAAADI. Trimming at V came to 8 bases and at J to 1 base, leaving 7 bases not matched to a gene. CDR3 sequence (DNA): TGCGCCAGCTTAGAGGGGGCAGGGAACACCGGGGAGCTGTTTTTT. It encodes CASLEGAGNTGELFF.

This clone was picked up a small number of times. The gene calls are TRBV6-1 and TRBJ2-7; 12 nucleotides line up with TRBD2. J gave up 2 bases and V 1 base, and 0 bases lay outside the gene matches. The CDR3 has 15 residues. Germline V gene sequence: CDR1 MNHNS, CDR2 SASEGT. The CDR3 here is CASSEGLAGAYEQYF. DNA of the CDR3: TGTGCCAGCAGTGAAGGACTAGCGGGAGCCTACGAGCAGTACTTC.

V is TRBV27 and J is TRBJ2-1, with 7 nucleotides matching TRBD2. CDR3 length: 19 residues. Per the germline V gene, CDR1 is MNHEY and CDR2 is SMNVEV (reference sequence). V trimming: 2 bases; J trimming: 0 bases; junction bases outside the gene matches: 13. CDR3 bases: TGTGCCAGCAGTTTAGGCCCAGCGGGGCCACCTAGCTCCTACAATGAGCAGTTCTTC. It specifies CASSLGPAGPPSSYNEQFF.

The chain employs TRBV4-3 and TRBJ2-2; tentative D call: TRBD1 (5 bases). Germline CDR1 is LGHNA and CDR2 is YSLEER. The CDR3 is made up of 15 amino acids. The V gene lost 2 bases and the J gene lost 1 base, with 8 bases spanning the gap. The CDR3 here is CASSQQGQNTGELFF. The CDR3 coding sequence is TGCGCCAGCAGCCAACAGGGCCAGAACACCGGGGAGCTGTTTTTT.

J is TRBJ2-5 and V is TRBV28, with 10 bases aligning to TRBD1. The CDR3 length is 16 residues. V gave up 3 bases and J gave up 11 bases; unmatched junction bases: 15. Germline lookup yields CDR1 MDHEN and CDR2 SYDVKM. The CDR3 DNA is TGTGCCAGCAGTTTTGGGACAGGGGATCGCGAGAGGGGGCAGTACTTC. Translated: CASSFGTGDRERGQYF.